Shown below are 2 T cell receptor beta chains from a single sample sequenced in a study of cytomegalovirus exposure and HLA in healthy donors (dated by TCRdb to 2016 to 2017). The library was prepared using the immunoSEQ multiplex PCR assay. A mixture of 60 forward primers for TCR Vbeta segments and 13 reverse primers for TCR Jbeta segments was used in the multiplex PCR. Here the immuneACCESS table is served through TCRdb, limited to in-frame sequences with V and J called. Missing clones are a known gap in these copies; in checked studies unresolved V genes cover under half, and the rest lacks a known reason. This sample gives approximately 150,000 clones in total; around four fifths of them show up just once. The ten largest clones capture approximately 4% of the sample. The sequencing sample was made of PBMCs. These receptors all stem from a man aged 45-65 years in good health and CMV-seropositive.

The J gene is TRBJ1-6, the V gene TRBV6-1; no reliable D call. From germline, CDR1 is MNHNS and CDR2 SASEGT. The CDR3 loop spans 14 amino acids. The V and J ends lost 3 bases and 5 bases respectively, with 8 bases between them. CDR3 loop: CASSDRFNNSPLHF. In nucleotides, the CDR3 is TGTGCCAGCAGTGACAGGTTTAATAATTCACCCCTCCACTTT.

The chain recombines TRBV28 with TRBJ1-6; D might be TRBD1 (5 bases). V was trimmed by 3 bases and J by 9 bases, leaving 15 bases between them. CDR1 MDHEN and CDR2 SYDVKM come from the germline V gene. The CDR3 runs to 15 residues. The CDR3 DNA is TGTGCCAGCAGTTTGGAGCAGGGAAGGGTTTCACCCCTCCACTTT. Translation: CASSLEQGRVSPLHF.